This TCR beta chain was identified in a study of blood T cells in healthy people across ages. General study findings and limits: In older individuals, TCR beta diversity per million T cells was lower, falling roughly linearly with age. The diversity estimates, figures obtained from one million T cells, were considered underestimates.

This clonotype turned up a few times. Its target is unknown. CDR1 is SGHTA, CDR2 FQGNSA, per germline. Trimming removed 5 bases from V and 3 bases from J; junction bases left unmatched: 11. There are 16 residues in the CDR3. The sample providers were healthy Caucasian people from Russia, aged about 6 to 95. Per-sample PBMC isolation yielded at least 6 million cells. For the second PCR, which ran for roughly 6 to 11 cycles, a sample-barcoded 5' primer and a J-beta primer mix were used. TCRdb independently ran MiXCR on the 5' RACE reads; one entry per CDR3 protein. Altogether fewer than 800,000 distinct CDR3 sequences are present, around a quarter being singletons, with the ten largest covering 9.4%. This same sample was also taken into another study, of T cells of mothers and their children.

The sequenced sample was blood. This TCR came from a boy between 5 and 17 years old in good health. V gene TRBV7-2 combines with J gene TRBJ2-3, with 7 positions matching TRBD2. CDR3 DNA: TGTGCCAGCAGCCCTACTAGCGCCACCTCGACAGATACGCAGTATTTT. This gives the protein CASSPTSATSTDTQYF.